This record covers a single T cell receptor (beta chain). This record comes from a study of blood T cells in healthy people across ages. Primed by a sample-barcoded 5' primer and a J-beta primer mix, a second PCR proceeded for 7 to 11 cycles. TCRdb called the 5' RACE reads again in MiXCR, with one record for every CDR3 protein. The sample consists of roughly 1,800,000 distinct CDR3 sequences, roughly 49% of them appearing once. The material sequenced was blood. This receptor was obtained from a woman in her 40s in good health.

The DNA for the CDR3 is TGCGCCAGCAGCCAGCTCGTCCTCGGGGGGTGGGAAGCTTTCTTT. Translating it yields CASSQLVLGGWEAFF. The V gene is TRBV4-1, the J gene TRBJ1-1; D possibly corresponds to TRBD1 (5 bases). Germline V gives CDR1 MGHRA, CDR2 YSYEKL. The CDR3 has 15 amino acids. The ends were cut back, 3 bases at V and 8 bases at J, with 19 bases in the middle.